Following are 2 T cell receptor beta chains from one sample sequenced in a study of CD8 T cells in Susac syndrome. cDNA came from about 0.5 to 1 ug RNA primed by random hexamers. One entry per CDR3 protein results from TCRdb running MiXCR on the immunoSEQ multiplex PCR reads. The sample lists 200,000 to 250,000 distinct CDR3 sequences; roughly 92% were seen once. The sequenced sample consisted of CD8+ T cells from PBMCs. The receptors were gathered from a human donor with multiple sclerosis.

The rearrangement links TRBV24-1 to TRBJ2-4; possible D gene TRBD1, 6 bases. The germline gives CDR1 KGHDR, CDR2 SFDVKD. CDR3 length equals 15 residues. Trimming cost V 6 bases and J 0 bases, with 11 bases left between them. CDR3 sequence (DNA): TGTGCCACCAGTTACAGGGTTACAGCCAAAAACATTCAGTACTTC. Translating it yields CATSYRVTAKNIQYF.

This sequence joins TRBV12-3 or TRBV12-4 and TRBJ2-1; 10 bases fit TRBD2. The junction had 11 bases not matched to a gene; V was cut back by 4 bases and J by 5 bases. This CDR3 has 17 residues. This CDR3 reads CASSSPAGGPINNEQFF. CDR3 DNA: TGTGCCAGCAGTTCCCCAGCGGGAGGGCCTATCAACAATGAGCAGTTCTTC.